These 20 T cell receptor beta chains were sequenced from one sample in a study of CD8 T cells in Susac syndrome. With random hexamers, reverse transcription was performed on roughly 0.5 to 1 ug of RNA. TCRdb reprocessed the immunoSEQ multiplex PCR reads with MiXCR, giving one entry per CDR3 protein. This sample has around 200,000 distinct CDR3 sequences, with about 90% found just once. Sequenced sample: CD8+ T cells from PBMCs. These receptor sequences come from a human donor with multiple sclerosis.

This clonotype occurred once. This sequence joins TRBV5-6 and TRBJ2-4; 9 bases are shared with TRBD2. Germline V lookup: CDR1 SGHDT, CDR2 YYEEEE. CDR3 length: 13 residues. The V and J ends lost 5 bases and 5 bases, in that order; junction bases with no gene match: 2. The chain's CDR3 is CASSTSGQNIQYF. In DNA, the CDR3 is TGTGCCAGCAGTACTAGCGGGCAAAACATTCAGTACTTC. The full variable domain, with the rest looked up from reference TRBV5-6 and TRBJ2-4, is DAGVTQSPTHLIKTRGQQVTLRCSPKSGHDTVSWYQQALGQGPQFIFQYYEEEERQRGNFPDRFSGHQFPNYSSELNVNALLLGDSALYLCASSTSGQNIQYFGAGTRLSVL.

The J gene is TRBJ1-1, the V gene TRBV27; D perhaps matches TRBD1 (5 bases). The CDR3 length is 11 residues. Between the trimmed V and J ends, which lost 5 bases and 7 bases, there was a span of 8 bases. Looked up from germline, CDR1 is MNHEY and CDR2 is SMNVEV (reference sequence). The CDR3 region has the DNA TGTGCCAGCAGTGGGGGAAGTGAAGCTTTCTTT. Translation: CASSGGSEAFF.

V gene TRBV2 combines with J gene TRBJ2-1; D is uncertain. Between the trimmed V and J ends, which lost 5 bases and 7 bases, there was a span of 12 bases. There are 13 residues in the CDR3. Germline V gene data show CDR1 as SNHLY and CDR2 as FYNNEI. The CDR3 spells CASSREIGNEQFF. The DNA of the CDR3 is TGTGCCAGCAGTCGCGAAATAGGAAATGAGCAGTTCTTC.

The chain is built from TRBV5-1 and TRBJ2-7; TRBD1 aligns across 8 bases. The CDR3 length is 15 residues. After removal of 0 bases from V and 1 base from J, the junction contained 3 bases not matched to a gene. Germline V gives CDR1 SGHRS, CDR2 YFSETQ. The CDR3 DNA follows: TGCGCCAGCAGCTTGGGGTGGACAGGGTCCTACGAGCAGTACTTC. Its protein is CASSLGWTGSYEQYF.

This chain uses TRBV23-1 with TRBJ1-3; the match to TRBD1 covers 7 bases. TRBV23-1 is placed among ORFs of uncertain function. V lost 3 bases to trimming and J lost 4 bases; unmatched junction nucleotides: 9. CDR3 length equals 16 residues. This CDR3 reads CASSQSIRGFGNTIYF. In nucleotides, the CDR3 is TGCGCCAGCAGTCAGTCCATCAGGGGGTTCGGAAACACCATATATTTT.

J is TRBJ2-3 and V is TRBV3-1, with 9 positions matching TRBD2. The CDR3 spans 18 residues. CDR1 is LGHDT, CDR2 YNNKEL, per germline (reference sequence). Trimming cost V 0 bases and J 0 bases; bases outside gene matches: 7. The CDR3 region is CASSQERGTSSSTDTQYF. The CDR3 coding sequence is TGTGCCAGCAGCCAAGAAAGGGGGACTAGCAGTAGCACAGATACGCAGTATTTT.

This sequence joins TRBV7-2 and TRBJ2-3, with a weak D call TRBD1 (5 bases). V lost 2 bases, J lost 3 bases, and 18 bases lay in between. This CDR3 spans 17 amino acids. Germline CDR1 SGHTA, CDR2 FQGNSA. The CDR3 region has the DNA TGTGCCAGCAGCTTACTACAGGACATCCTACTAACAGATACGCAGTATTTT. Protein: CASSLLQDILLTDTQYF.

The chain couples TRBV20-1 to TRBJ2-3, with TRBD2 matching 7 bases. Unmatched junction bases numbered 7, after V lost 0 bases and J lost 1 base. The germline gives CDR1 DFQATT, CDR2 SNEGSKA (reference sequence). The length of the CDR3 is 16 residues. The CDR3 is CSARDVASGRTDTQYF. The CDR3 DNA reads TGCAGTGCTAGAGATGTGGCTAGCGGTCGCACAGATACGCAGTATTTT.

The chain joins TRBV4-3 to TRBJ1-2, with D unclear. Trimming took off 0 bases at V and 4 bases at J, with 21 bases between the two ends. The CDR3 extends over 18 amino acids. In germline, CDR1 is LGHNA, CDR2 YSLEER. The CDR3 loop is CASSQDEVAVPVSYGYTF. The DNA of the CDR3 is TGCGCCAGCAGCCAAGATGAGGTGGCAGTTCCCGTTAGCTATGGCTACACCTTC.

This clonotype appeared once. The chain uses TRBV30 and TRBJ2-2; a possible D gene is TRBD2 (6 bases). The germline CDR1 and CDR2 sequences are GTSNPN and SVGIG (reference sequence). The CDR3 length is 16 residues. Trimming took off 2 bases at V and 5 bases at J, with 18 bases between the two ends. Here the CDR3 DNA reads TGTGCCTGGAGTTTCCGGGCCCCCCGGGAGACCGGGGAGCTGTTTTTT. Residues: CAWSFRAPRETGELFF.

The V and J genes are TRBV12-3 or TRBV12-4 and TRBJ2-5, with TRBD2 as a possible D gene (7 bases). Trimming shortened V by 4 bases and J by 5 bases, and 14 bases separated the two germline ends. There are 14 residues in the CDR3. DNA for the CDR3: TGTGCCAGCAGTTGGCGGGGGCTGATCGAGACCCAGTACTTC. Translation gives CASSWRGLIETQYF.

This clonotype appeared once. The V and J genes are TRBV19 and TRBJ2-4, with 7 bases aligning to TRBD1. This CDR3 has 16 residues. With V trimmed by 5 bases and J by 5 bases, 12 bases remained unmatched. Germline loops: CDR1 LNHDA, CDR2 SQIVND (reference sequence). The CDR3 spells CASSSGQVEEENIQYF. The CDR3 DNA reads TGTGCCAGTAGTTCCGGACAGGTGGAAGAAGAAAACATTCAGTACTTC.

The CDR3, as DNA: TGCGCCAGCAGCTTGGCAGGGGGACACACGATCTACGAGCAGTACTTC. Translated: CASSLAGGHTIYEQYF. The rearrangement joins TRBV5-1 to TRBJ2-7; TRBD1 matches 7 bases. The germline CDR1 and CDR2 sequences are SGHRS and YFSETQ. CDR3 length equals 16 residues. Trimming took 0 bases from V and 3 from J; bases not matched to a gene: 9.

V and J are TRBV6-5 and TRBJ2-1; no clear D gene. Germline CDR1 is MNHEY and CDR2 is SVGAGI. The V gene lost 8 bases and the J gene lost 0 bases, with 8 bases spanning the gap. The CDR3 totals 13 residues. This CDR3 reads CASASVSYNEQFF. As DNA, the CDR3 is TGTGCCAGCGCCTCAGTCTCCTACAATGAGCAGTTCTTC.

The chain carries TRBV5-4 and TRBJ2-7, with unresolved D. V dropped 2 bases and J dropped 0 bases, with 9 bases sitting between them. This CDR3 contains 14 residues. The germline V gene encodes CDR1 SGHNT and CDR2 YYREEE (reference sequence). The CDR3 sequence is CASSLSGFSYEQYF. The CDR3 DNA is TGTGCCAGCAGCTTATCCGGATTCTCCTACGAGCAGTACTTC.

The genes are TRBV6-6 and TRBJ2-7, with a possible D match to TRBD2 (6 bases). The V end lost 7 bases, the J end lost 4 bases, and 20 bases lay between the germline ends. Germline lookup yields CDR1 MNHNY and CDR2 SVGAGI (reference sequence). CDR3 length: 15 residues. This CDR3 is CASKTLTGLQYEQYF. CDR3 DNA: TGTGCCAGCAAAACCCTTACGGGACTCCAATACGAGCAGTACTTC.

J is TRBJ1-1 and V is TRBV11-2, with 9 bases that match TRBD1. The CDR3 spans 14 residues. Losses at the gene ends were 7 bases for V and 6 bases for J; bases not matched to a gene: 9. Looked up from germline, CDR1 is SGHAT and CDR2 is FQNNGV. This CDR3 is CASTGTGSVAEAFF. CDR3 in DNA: TGTGCCAGCACCGGGACAGGGTCAGTAGCTGAAGCTTTCTTT. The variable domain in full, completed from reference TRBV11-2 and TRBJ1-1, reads EAGVAQSPRYKIIEKRQSVAFWCNPISGHATLYWYQQILGQGPKLLIQFQNNGVVDDSQLPKDRFSAERLKGVDSTLKIQPAKLEDSAVYLCASTGTGSVAEAFFGQGTRLTVV.

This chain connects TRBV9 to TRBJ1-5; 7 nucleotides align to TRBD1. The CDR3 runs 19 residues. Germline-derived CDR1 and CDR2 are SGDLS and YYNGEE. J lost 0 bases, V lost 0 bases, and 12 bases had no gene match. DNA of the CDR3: TGTGCCAGCAGCGTAGCCCACCGGGACAGCCCCGCTAGCAATCAGCCCCAGCATTTT. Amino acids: CASSVAHRDSPASNQPQHF.

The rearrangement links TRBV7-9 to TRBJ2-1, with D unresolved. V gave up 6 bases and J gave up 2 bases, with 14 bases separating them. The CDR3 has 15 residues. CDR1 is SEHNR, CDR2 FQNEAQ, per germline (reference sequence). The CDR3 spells CASRLLVHPYNEQFF. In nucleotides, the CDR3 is TGTGCCAGCAGGTTGTTAGTCCACCCCTACAATGAGCAGTTCTTC.

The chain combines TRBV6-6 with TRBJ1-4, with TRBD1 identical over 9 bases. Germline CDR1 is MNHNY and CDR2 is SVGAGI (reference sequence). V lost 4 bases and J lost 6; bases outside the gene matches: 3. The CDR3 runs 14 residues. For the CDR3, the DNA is TGTGCCAGCAGTTCCGGGACAGGGCATGAAAAACTGTTTTTT. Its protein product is CASSSGTGHEKLFF.